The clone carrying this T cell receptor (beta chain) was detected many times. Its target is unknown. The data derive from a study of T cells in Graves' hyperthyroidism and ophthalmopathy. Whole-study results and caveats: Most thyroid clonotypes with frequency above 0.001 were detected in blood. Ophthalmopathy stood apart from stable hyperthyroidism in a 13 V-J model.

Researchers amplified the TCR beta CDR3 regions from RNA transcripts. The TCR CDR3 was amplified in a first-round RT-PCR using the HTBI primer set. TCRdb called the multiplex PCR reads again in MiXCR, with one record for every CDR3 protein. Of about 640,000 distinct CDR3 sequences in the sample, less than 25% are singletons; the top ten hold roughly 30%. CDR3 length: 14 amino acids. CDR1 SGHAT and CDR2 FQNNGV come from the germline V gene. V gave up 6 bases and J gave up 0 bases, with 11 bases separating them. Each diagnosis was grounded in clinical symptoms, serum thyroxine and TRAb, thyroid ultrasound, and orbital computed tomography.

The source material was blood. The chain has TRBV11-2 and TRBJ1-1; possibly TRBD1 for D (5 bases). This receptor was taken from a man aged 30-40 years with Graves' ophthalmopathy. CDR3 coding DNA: TGTGCCAGCAGACCGACAGTGATGAACACTGAAGCTTTCTTT. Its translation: CASRPTVMNTEAFF.